Following are 12 T cell receptor beta chains from one sample sequenced in a study of neurological immune-mediated disorders. Time point here: longitudinal time-point 2. From the 5' RACE reads, TCRdb called clonotypes with MiXCR, one entry per CDR3 protein. The sample has 100,000 or so distinct CDR3 sequences; roughly an eighth are singletons. Input material: PBMCs. The receptors originated from a female donor with HTLV-1-associated myelopathy (HAM/TSP).

This chain links TRBV21-1 with TRBJ1-5. TRBV21-1 is a pseudogene. This CDR3 region has 12 residues. The CDR3 loop is CASSNKRQPQHF. The CDR3 DNA reads TGTGCCAGCAGCAATAAACGTCAGCCCCAGCATTTT.

The chain combines TRBV5-1 with TRBJ2-3, with TRBD2 matching 9 bases. The CDR3 sequence is 15 residues long. Losses at the gene ends were 5 bases for V and 2 bases for J; bases not matched to a gene: 6. CDR1 is SGHRS and CDR2 is YFSETQ in the germline V gene. CDR3 bases: TGCGCCAGCAGAGGTAGCGGGGGTTACACAGATACGCAGTATTTT. Protein sequence: CASRGSGGYTDTQYF. The whole variable domain, filled in from reference TRBV5-1 and TRBJ2-3, reads KAGVTQTPRYLIKTRGQQVTLSCSPISGHRSVSWYQQTPGQGLQFLFEYFSETQRNKGNFPGRFSGRQFSNSRSEMNVSTLELGDSALYLCASRGSGGYTDTQYFGPGTRLTVL.

There are many counts of this clonotype. The genes are TRBV5-1 and TRBJ2-1; D remains ambiguous. The V gene's germline CDR1 is SGHRS and CDR2 YFSETQ. This CDR3 comprises 13 residues. The V gene lost 0 bases and the J gene lost 6 bases, with 7 bases spanning the gap. The CDR3 nucleotides read TGCGCCAGCAGCTTGGGGCTATCCAATGAGCAGTTCTTC. Translation gives CASSLGLSNEQFF.

This clonotype was picked up many times. This chain connects TRBV11-1 to TRBJ2-2, with TRBD2 matching 7 bases. The J segment lost 2 bases and the V segment lost 8 bases, leaving 8 bases of the junction unmatched. The germline gives CDR1 SGHAT, CDR2 FQDESV (reference sequence). The CDR3 contains 15 residues. CDR3 loop: CASRGVSLNTGELFF. For the CDR3, the DNA is TGTGCCAGCCGGGGGGTGTCACTCAACACCGGGGAGCTGTTTTTT.

Ten or more counts support this clonotype. The chain links TRBV9 to TRBJ2-5; TRBD2 might be the D (7 bases). V dropped 4 bases and J dropped 5 bases, with 21 bases sitting between them. Per germline, CDR1 SGDLS and CDR2 YYNGEE. The CDR3 runs 16 residues. The CDR3 DNA sequence: TGTGCCAGCAGCCCTACCACGACGGGGGGCCGGGAGACCCAGTACTTC. It codes for CASSPTTTGGRETQYF.

The table lists this clonotype with many counts. This rearrangement joins TRBV7-2 to TRBJ2-7; D may be TRBD2 (6 bases). From germline, CDR1 is SGHTA and CDR2 FQGNSA. V shed 2 bases and J shed 2 bases, with 10 bases lying between them. This CDR3 comprises 14 residues. CDR3 sequence: CASSLLGGPYEQYF. In nucleotides, the CDR3 is TGTGCCAGCAGCTTACTCGGGGGACCCTACGAGCAGTACTTC.

This chain joins TRBV5-1 and TRBJ2-7; D call uncertain. This CDR3 spans 15 amino acids. The germline CDR1 and CDR2 sequences are SGHRS and YFSETQ. Deletions cut 0 bases from V and 2 bases from J, with 12 bases between. CDR3: CASSLEGRITYEQYF. In DNA, the CDR3 is TGCGCCAGCAGCTTGGAAGGCCGCATCACCTACGAGCAGTACTTC. Full variable domain (missing parts from reference TRBV5-1 and TRBJ2-7): KAGVTQTPRYLIKTRGQQVTLSCSPISGHRSVSWYQQTPGQGLQFLFEYFSETQRNKGNFPGRFSGRQFSNSRSEMNVSTLELGDSALYLCASSLEGRITYEQYFGPGTRLTVT.

This clonotype rates as medium-sized. This chain joins TRBV10-3 and TRBJ1-2; TRBD1 might be the D (6 bases). Germline V gives CDR1 ENHRY, CDR2 SYGVKD. Between the trimmed V and J ends, which lost 7 bases and 5 bases, there was a span of 17 bases. The CDR3 has 14 residues. CDR3 sequence (DNA): TGTGCCATCAAAGGACAGAACAACCTTTATGGCTACACCTTC. Translating gives CAIKGQNNLYGYTF.

For this clonotype: A clone one base away is much larger, so this may be a read error. The rearrangement links TRBV12-3 or TRBV12-4 to TRBJ2-2, with D uncertain. The ends were cut back, 7 bases at V and 6 bases at J, with 21 bases in the middle. This CDR3 has 16 residues. CDR3 sequence reads: CASTTSPWQVAGELFF. CDR3 DNA sequence: TGTGCCAGCACCACCTCTCCTTGGCAGGTCGCCGGGGAGCTGTTTTTT.

In the case of this clonotype: Given a much more abundant clone one base away, this may be a read error. This rearrangement joins TRBV12-5 to TRBJ2-4; 11 nucleotides agree with TRBD1. The CDR3 extends over 14 amino acids. Looked up from germline, CDR1 is LGHNT and CDR2 is FRNRAP. CDR3 coding DNA: TGTTCTAGTGGTTTGGGACAGGGGGTAGACATTCAGTACTTC. Amino acids: CSSGLGQGVDIQYF.

This clonotype was observed at least ten times. This chain links TRBV5-1 with TRBJ1-4; TRBD1 matches 7 bases. The trim removed 3 bases at V and 4 bases at J, leaving 6 bases unmatched. Germline CDR1 and CDR2: SGHRS and YFSETQ. CDR3 length equals 15 residues. CDR3 DNA: TGCGCCAGCAGCTCGGGGGACAGCCTTAATGAAAAACTGTTTTTT. It encodes CASSSGDSLNEKLFF.

This clonotype was seen repeatedly, ten times or more. This rearrangement joins TRBV12-5 to TRBJ2-1, with 7 bases fitting TRBD2. Germline CDR1 and CDR2: LGHNT and FRNRAP. V was clipped by 4 bases and J by 7 bases; unmatched bases: 10. The CDR3 length is 15 residues. The CDR3 DNA reads TGTGCTAGTGGTTCTCCGGCGGGGGTTCCTAATGAGCAGTTCTTC. This translates into CASGSPAGVPNEQFF.